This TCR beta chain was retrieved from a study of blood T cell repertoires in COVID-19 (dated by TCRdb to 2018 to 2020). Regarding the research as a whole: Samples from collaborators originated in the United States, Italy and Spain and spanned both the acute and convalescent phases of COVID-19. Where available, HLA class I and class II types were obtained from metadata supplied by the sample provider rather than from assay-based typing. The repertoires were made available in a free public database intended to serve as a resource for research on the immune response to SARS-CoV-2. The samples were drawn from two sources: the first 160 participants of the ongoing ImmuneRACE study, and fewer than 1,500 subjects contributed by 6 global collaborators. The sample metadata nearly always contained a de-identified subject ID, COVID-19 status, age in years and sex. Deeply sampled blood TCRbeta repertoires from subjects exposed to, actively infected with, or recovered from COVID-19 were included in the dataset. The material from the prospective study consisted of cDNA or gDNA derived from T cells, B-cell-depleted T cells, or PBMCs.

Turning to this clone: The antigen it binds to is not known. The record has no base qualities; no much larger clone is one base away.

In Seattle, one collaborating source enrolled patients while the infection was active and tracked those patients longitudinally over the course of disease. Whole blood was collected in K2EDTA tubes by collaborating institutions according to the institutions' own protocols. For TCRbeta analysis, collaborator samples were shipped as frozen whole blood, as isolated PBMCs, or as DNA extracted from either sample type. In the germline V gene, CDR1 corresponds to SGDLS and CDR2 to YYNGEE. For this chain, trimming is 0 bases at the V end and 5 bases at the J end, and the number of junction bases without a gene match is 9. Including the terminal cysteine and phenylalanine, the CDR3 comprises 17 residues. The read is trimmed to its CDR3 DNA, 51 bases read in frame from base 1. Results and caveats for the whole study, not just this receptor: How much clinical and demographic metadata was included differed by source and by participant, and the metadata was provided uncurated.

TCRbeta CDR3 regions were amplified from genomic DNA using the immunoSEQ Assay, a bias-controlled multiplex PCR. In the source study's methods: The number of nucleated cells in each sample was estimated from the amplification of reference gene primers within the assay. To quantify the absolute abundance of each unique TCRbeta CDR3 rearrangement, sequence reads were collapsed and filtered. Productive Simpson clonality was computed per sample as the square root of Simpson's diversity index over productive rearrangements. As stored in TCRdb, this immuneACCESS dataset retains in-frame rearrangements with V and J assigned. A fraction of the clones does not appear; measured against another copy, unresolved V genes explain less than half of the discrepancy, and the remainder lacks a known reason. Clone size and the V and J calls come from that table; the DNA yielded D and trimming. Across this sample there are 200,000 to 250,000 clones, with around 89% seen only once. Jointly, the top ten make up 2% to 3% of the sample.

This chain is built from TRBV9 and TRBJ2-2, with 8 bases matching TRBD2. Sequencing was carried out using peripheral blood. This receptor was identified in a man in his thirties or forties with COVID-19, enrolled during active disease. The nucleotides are TGTGCCAGCAGCGTAGTGTCCGGGACTAGTGGGACCGGGGAGCTGTTTTTT. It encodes CASSVVSGTSGTGELFF.